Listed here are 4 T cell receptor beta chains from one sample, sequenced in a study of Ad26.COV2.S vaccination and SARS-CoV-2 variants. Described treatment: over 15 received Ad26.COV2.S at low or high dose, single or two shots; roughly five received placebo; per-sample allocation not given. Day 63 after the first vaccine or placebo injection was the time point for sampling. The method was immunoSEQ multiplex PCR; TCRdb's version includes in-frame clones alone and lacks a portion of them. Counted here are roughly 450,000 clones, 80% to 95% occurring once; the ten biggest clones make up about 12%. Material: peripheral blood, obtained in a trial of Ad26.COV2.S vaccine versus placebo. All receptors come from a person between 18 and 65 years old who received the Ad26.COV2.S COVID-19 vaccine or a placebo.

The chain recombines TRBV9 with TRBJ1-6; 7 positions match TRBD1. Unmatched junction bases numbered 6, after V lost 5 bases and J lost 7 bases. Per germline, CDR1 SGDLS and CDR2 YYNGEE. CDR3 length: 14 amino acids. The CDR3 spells CASSRDSRNSPLHF. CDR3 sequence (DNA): TGTGCCAGCAGTCGGGACAGCCGGAATTCACCCCTCCACTTT.

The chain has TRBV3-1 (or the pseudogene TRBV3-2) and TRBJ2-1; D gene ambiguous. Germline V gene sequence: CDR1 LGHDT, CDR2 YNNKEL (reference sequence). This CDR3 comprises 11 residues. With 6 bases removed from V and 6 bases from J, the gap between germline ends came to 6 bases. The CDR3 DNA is TGTGCCAGCAGTGATATCAATGAGCAGTTCTTC. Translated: CASSDINEQFF.

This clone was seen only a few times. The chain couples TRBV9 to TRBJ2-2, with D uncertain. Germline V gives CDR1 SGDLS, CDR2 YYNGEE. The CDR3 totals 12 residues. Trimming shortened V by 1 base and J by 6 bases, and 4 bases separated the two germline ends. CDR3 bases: TGTGCCAGCAGCGTAAGTTCCGGGGAGCTGTTTTTT. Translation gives CASSVSSGELFF.

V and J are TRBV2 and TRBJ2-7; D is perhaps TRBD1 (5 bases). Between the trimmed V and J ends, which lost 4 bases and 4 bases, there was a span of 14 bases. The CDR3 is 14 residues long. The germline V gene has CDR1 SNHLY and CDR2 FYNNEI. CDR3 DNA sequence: TGTGCCAGCAGTGTAAGGGGTCCCTCTTACGAGCAGTACTTC. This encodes CASSVRGPSYEQYF.